The clone carrying this TCR beta chain was observed a single time. Its cognate antigen is unknown. Donors showed nominal health when sampled, although they likely had unrecorded immune exposures. This sample is drawn from a study of cytomegalovirus exposure and HLA in healthy donors. Across the study: Early released data had roughly 81 million unique TCRs, all coming from HLA-typed donors.

The primer mix had 60 Vbeta and 13 Jbeta primers. Clones were read by immunoSEQ multiplex PCR, and TCRdb kept only the in-frame ones, dropping some. The data show 95,000 to 150,000 clones, over 70% seen once. Germline V CDR1 and CDR2: LNHDA, SQIVND (reference sequence). CDR3 length: 15 amino acids. Study-level findings and limits: Apparent HLA restriction characterized most CMV-associated TCR beta chains in a later analysis.

This TCR came from a man aged 18-30 years in good health and CMV-seropositive. This sequence joins TRBV19 and TRBJ2-5; TRBD1 might be the D (6 bases). The J call may be incorrect, as the DNA end agrees better with TRBJ2-7. Sequencing was performed on PBMCs. The CDR3 sequence: CASSPRQVAPYEQYF. The CDR3, as DNA: TGTGCCAGTAGTCCAAGACAGGTGGCTCCCTACGAGCAGTACTTC.